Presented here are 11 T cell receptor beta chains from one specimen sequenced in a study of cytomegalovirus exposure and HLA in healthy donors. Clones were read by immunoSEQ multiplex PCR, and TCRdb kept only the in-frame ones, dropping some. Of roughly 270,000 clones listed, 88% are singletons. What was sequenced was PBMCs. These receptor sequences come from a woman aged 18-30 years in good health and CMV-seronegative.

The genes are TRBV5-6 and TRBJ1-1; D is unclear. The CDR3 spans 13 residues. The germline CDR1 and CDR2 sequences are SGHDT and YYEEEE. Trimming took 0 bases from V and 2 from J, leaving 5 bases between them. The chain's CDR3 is CASSLGPNTEAFF. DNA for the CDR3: TGTGCCAGCAGCTTGGGGCCCAACACTGAAGCTTTCTTT.

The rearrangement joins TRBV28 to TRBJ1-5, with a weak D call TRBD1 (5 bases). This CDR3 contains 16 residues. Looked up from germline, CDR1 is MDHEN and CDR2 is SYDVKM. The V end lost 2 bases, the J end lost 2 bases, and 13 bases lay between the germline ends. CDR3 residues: CASSLGMGQGNQPQHF. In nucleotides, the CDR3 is TGTGCCAGCAGTTTAGGGATGGGGCAGGGCAATCAGCCCCAGCATTTT.

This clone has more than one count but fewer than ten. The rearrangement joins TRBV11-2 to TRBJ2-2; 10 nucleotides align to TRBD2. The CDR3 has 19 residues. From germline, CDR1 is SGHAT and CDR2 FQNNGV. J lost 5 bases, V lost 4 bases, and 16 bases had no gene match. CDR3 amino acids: CASSYPPGLAGVGTGELFF. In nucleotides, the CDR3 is TGTGCCAGCAGCTACCCACCGGGGCTAGCGGGAGTAGGAACCGGGGAGCTGTTTTTT. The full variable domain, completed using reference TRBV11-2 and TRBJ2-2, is EAGVAQSPRYKIIEKRQSVAFWCNPISGHATLYWYQQILGQGPKLLIQFQNNGVVDDSQLPKDRFSAERLKGVDSTLKIQPAKLEDSAVYLCASSYPPGLAGVGTGELFFGEGSRLTVL.

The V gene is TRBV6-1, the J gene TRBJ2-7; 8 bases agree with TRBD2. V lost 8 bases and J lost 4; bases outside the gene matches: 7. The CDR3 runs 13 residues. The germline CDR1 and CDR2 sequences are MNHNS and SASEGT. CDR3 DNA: TGTGCCAGCCAGTCCCGGGAGGGGTACGAGCAGTACTTC. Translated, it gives CASQSREGYEQYF.

The CDR3 here is CATSRDRQYAGTGFGTEAFF. The CDR3 DNA reads as TGTGCCACCAGCAGAGATAGGCAATACGCCGGGACAGGGTTTGGAACTGAAGCTTTCTTT. The J gene is TRBJ1-1, the V gene TRBV15; 9 bases match TRBD1. The CDR3 consists of 20 residues. V was pared by 0 bases and J by 5 bases, with 19 bases of the junction left unmatched. From germline, CDR1 is LNHNV and CDR2 YYDKDF (reference sequence).

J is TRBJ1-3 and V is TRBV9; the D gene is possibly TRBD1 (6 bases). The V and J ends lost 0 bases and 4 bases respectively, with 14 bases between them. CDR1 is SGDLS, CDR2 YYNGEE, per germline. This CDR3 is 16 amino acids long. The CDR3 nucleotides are TGTGCCAGCAGCGTAGGTCCATCAGGGGCCGGAAACACCATATATTTT. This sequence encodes CASSVGPSGAGNTIYF. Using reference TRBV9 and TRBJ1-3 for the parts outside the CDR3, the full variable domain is DSGVTQTPKHLITATGQRVTLRCSPRSGDLSVYWYQQSLDQGLQFLIQYYNGEERAKGNILERFSAQQFPDLHSELNLSSLELGDSALYFCASSVGPSGAGNTIYFGEGSWLTVV.

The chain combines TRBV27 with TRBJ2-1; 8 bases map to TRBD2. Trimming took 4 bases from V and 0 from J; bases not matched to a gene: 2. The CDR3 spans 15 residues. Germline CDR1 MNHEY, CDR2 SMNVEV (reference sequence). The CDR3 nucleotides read TGTGCCAGCAGTTCGAGCGGGAGCTCCTACAATGAGCAGTTCTTC. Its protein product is CASSSSGSSYNEQFF.

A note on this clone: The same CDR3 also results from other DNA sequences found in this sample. For the CDR3, the DNA is TGTGCCAGCAGCGTAGGGGGACAGGGAGGCACAGATACGCAGTATTTT. It encodes CASSVGGQGGTDTQYF. The V call is TRBV9, the J call TRBJ2-3, with 9 bases fitting TRBD1. The germline V gene has CDR1 SGDLS and CDR2 YYNGEE. This CDR3 comprises 16 residues. Trimming took 0 bases from V and 1 from J; bases not matched to a gene: 3.

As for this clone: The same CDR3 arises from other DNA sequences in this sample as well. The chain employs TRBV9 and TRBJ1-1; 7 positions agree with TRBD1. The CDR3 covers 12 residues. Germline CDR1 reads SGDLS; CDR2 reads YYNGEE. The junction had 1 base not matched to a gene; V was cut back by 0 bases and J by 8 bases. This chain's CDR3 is CASSVDRGEAFF. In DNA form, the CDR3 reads TGTGCCAGCAGCGTAGACAGGGGCGAAGCTTTCTTT. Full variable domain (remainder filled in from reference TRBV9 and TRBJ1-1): DSGVTQTPKHLITATGQRVTLRCSPRSGDLSVYWYQQSLDQGLQFLIQYYNGEERAKGNILERFSAQQFPDLHSELNLSSLELGDSALYFCASSVDRGEAFFGQGTRLTVV.

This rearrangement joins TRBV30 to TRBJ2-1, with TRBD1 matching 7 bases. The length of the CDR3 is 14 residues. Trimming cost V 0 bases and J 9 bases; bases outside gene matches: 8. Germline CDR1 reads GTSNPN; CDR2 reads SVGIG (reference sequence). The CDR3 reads CAWSVDRVAVEQFF. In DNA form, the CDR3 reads TGTGCCTGGAGTGTAGACAGGGTGGCGGTTGAGCAGTTCTTC.

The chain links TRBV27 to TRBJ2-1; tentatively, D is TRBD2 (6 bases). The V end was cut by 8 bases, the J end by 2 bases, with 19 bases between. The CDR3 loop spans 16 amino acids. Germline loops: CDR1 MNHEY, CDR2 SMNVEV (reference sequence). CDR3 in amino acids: CASGGHMVAAYNEQFF. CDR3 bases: TGTGCCAGCGGCGGCCACATGGTAGCGGCCTACAATGAGCAGTTCTTC.